Below, 21 T cell receptor beta chains from the same sample are listed, as sequenced in a study of shared clonotypes between healthy human individuals. Some clones are missing from TCRdb's copy, which holds only in-frame ones; the method was immunoSEQ multiplex PCR. The sample holds about 2.1 million clones, about 93% seen once. Positive CCR7 selection of CD45RO-negative cells yielded the naive CD8 cells, and terminally differentiated effector memory CD45RA+ cells were excluded. Specimen: naive CD8+ T cells from PBMCs. The origin of the receptors is a man between 18 and 29 years old in good health. Some clones in this sample may be carry-over from other donors' samples.

The chain is built from TRBV28 and TRBJ1-2; no clear D. CDR1 and CDR2 (germline): MDHEN, SYDVKM. The CDR3 is 13 residues long. Trimming stripped 6 bases from V and 7 bases from J, with 15 bases between. CDR3 in DNA: TGTGCCAGCAGATGGACGGGCTCGGTTGGCTACACCTTC. This gives the protein CASRWTGSVGYTF.

The chain joins TRBV27 to TRBJ2-7, with 10 bases matching TRBD1. After removal of 5 bases from V and 2 bases from J, the junction contained 12 bases not matched to a gene. Germline values: CDR1 MNHEY, CDR2 SMNVEV (reference sequence). This CDR3 has 17 amino acids. The CDR3: CASSPLLGTGVAYEQYF. The CDR3 coding sequence is TGTGCCAGCAGTCCTCTTCTCGGGACAGGGGTGGCCTACGAGCAGTACTTC.

This clone was seen just once. The chain joins TRBV27 to TRBJ1-1; 7 bases are a match to TRBD1. Germline V CDR1 and CDR2: MNHEY, SMNVEV (reference sequence). The CDR3 is 14 residues long. V lost 4 bases, J lost 8 bases, and 10 bases stayed unmatched. CDR3 loop: CASSWGQSTLEAFF. CDR3 nucleotides: TGTGCCAGCAGTTGGGGACAGTCAACGTTGGAAGCTTTCTTT.

This clone was detected only once. The V and J genes are TRBV27 and TRBJ2-1, with D tentatively TRBD1 (5 bases). With 5 bases removed from V and 6 bases from J, the gap between germline ends came to 11 bases. The CDR3 runs to 13 residues. The germline V gene has CDR1 MNHEY and CDR2 SMNVEV (reference sequence). The CDR3 loop reads CASSQGDSNEQFF. CDR3 DNA sequence: TGTGCCAGCAGTCAAGGTGACAGCAATGAGCAGTTCTTC.

Concerning this clone itself: Other DNA sequences from this sample encode an identical CDR3 as well. This chain connects TRBV27 to TRBJ1-4; D remains unclear. Looked up from germline, CDR1 is MNHEY and CDR2 is SMNVEV (reference sequence). This CDR3 is built from 14 residues. V lost 2 bases, J lost 0 bases, and 4 bases lay in between. The CDR3 region is CASSLRATNEKLFF. In nucleotides, the CDR3 is TGTGCCAGCAGTTTACGTGCAACTAATGAAAAACTGTTTTTT.

This rearrangement joins TRBV4-1 to TRBJ1-2; TRBD1 aligns across 7 bases. J lost 5 bases, V lost 4 bases, and 7 bases had no gene match. This CDR3 has 14 residues. The germline V gene encodes CDR1 MGHRA and CDR2 YSYEKL. In DNA form, the CDR3 reads TGCGCCAGCAGCCCCAGGGGGGTCGGGTATGGCTACACCTTC. Translation gives CASSPRGVGYGYTF.

The chain recombines TRBV9 with TRBJ1-2, with 7 bases identical to TRBD1. The CDR3 extends over 14 amino acids. V shed 4 bases, J shed 7 bases, and the junction held 10 bases outside the gene matches. Per the germline V gene, CDR1 is SGDLS and CDR2 is YYNGEE. CDR3 residues: CASSPRTGTGGYTF. CDR3 bases: TGTGCCAGCAGCCCACGGACAGGCACCGGTGGCTACACCTTC.

The chain has TRBV9 and TRBJ2-2, with D uncertain. The length of the CDR3 is 15 residues. V lost 0 bases and J 9 bases, leaving 15 bases between the germline ends. Looked up from germline, CDR1 is SGDLS and CDR2 is YYNGEE. CDR3 sequence reads: CASSVDSSLGRELFF. As DNA, the CDR3 is TGTGCCAGCAGCGTAGATTCAAGTCTGGGGAGGGAGCTGTTTTTT.

A word on this clone: Other DNA sequences in this specimen translate into the identical CDR3. The V gene is TRBV9, the J gene TRBJ2-7, with 9 positions matching TRBD1. There are 14 residues in the CDR3. Unmatched junction bases numbered 4, after V lost 0 bases and J lost 6 bases. From germline, CDR1 is SGDLS and CDR2 YYNGEE. The chain's CDR3 is CASSVGDRAGEQYF. The CDR3 bases are TGTGCCAGCAGCGTAGGGGACAGGGCAGGCGAGCAGTACTTC.

The chain combines TRBV7-9 with TRBJ2-7; D unresolved. The CDR3 is made up of 11 amino acids. CDR1 and CDR2 (germline): SEHNR, FQNEAQ (reference sequence). The ends were cut back, 4 bases at V and 7 bases at J, with 8 bases in the middle. The CDR3, as DNA: TGTGCCAGCAGCTCCCCACTAGAGCAGTACTTC. Encoded protein: CASSSPLEQYF.

This clone is a singleton in its sample. The V and J genes are TRBV13 and TRBJ1-2, with unresolved D. The ends were cut back, 4 bases at V and 8 bases at J, with 14 bases in the middle. Germline V gene sequence: CDR1 PRHDT, CDR2 FYEKMQ (reference sequence). CDR3 length: 13 residues. The CDR3 nucleotides are TGTGCCAGCAGCTCAGCCCGGGAGTGGGGCTACACCTTC. Protein product: CASSSAREWGYTF.

J is TRBJ2-7 and V is TRBV2; D is ambiguous. Trimming cost V 1 base and J 2 bases, with 6 bases left between them. This CDR3 is 13 amino acids long. Germline assignment: CDR1 SNHLY and CDR2 FYNNEI. Here the CDR3 DNA reads TGTGCCAGCAGTGAAGAGGCAGCCTACGAGCAGTACTTC. This sequence encodes CASSEEAAYEQYF.

The J gene is TRBJ1-1, the V gene TRBV27; D is unresolved. CDR1 and CDR2 (germline): MNHEY, SMNVEV (reference sequence). V dropped 6 bases and J dropped 1 base, with 9 bases sitting between them. The CDR3 contains 13 residues. The CDR3 sequence: CASRPFQNTEAFF. The CDR3 coding sequence is TGTGCCAGCAGACCTTTTCAGAACACTGAAGCTTTCTTT.

This clone has just a few counts. The chain employs TRBV5-6 and TRBJ1-1; weak D call: TRBD1 (5 bases). The V gene lost 3 bases and the J gene lost 6 bases, with 9 bases spanning the gap. The CDR3 covers 12 residues. CDR1 is SGHDT and CDR2 is YYEEEE in the germline V gene. The CDR3 here is CASSSGSAEAFF. CDR3 DNA sequence: TGTGCCAGCAGCTCAGGGTCTGCTGAAGCTTTCTTT.

The chain joins TRBV7-2 to TRBJ2-7; possible D gene TRBD1, 5 bases. Germline values: CDR1 SGHTA, CDR2 FQGNSA. Deletions cut 1 base from V and 2 bases from J, with 12 bases between. There are 15 residues in the CDR3. CDR3 in DNA: TGTGCCAGCAGCTTAGGTACAGGCATCACCTACGAGCAGTACTTC. Translation gives CASSLGTGITYEQYF.

The chain employs TRBV27 and TRBJ1-6; D is unresolved. The germline V and J ends were trimmed by 8 bases and 0 bases, with 8 bases remaining between them. CDR3 length: 14 residues. Germline V lookup: CDR1 MNHEY, CDR2 SMNVEV (reference sequence). The CDR3 here is CASQLSSYNSPLHF. CDR3 coding DNA: TGTGCCAGCCAACTTAGCTCCTATAATTCACCCCTCCACTTT.

The chain links TRBV2 to TRBJ1-5, with D maybe TRBD1 (6 bases). The V and J ends lost 5 bases and 3 bases respectively, with 20 bases between them. CDR3 length: 17 residues. The germline V gene has CDR1 SNHLY and CDR2 FYNNEI. The chain's CDR3 is CASSRGVGGAYNQPQHF. The CDR3 DNA is TGTGCCAGCAGTAGGGGGGTTGGAGGGGCCTACAATCAGCCCCAGCATTTT.

The chain recombines TRBV29-1 with TRBJ2-6; TRBD1 aligns across 8 bases. Trimming took 6 bases from V and 1 from J; bases not matched to a gene: 11. The CDR3 has 17 residues. Germline-derived CDR1 and CDR2 are SQVTM and ANQGSEA. The CDR3 region is CSVIQRQGSSGANVLTF. DNA for the CDR3: TGCAGCGTGATCCAACGACAGGGGTCGTCTGGGGCCAACGTCCTGACTTTC.

The chain joins TRBV7-2 to TRBJ2-5, with D possibly TRBD2 on 6 matching bases. The CDR3 is 15 amino acids. CDR1 and CDR2 (germline): SGHTA, FQGNSA. The V end was cut by 0 bases, the J end by 1 base, with 9 bases between. The CDR3 sequence: CASSLALSGQETQYF. CDR3 DNA: TGTGCCAGCAGCTTAGCCCTTAGCGGCCAAGAGACCCAGTACTTC. The full variable domain, rest sourced from reference TRBV7-2 and TRBJ2-5, is GAGVSQSPSNKVTEKGKDVELRCDPISGHTALYWYRQSLGQGLEFLIYFQGNSAPDKSGLPSDRFSAERTGGSVSTLTIQRTQQEDSAVYLCASSLALSGQETQYFGPGTRLLVL.

The rearrangement links TRBV28 to TRBJ1-2, with D perhaps matching TRBD1 (6 bases). Trimming removed 2 bases from V and 7 bases from J, with 20 bases in between. CDR3 size: 16 residues. Germline CDR1 and CDR2: MDHEN and SYDVKM. The CDR3 loop is CASSLVRGGQDGGYTF. The CDR3 DNA sequence: TGTGCCAGCAGTTTAGTTCGCGGGGGGCAGGATGGTGGCTACACCTTC.

Notes on this clone: Other nucleotide sequences from this sample produce the same CDR3. The CDR3 DNA reads TGTGCCAGCAGTGTACGATCGTACAATGAGCAGTTCTTC. This sequence encodes CASSVRSYNEQFF. The V call is TRBV6-1, the J call TRBJ2-1; D call uncertain. Germline V gives CDR1 MNHNS, CDR2 SASEGT. The CDR3 sequence is 13 residues long. V shed 4 bases and J shed 4 bases, with 8 bases lying between them.